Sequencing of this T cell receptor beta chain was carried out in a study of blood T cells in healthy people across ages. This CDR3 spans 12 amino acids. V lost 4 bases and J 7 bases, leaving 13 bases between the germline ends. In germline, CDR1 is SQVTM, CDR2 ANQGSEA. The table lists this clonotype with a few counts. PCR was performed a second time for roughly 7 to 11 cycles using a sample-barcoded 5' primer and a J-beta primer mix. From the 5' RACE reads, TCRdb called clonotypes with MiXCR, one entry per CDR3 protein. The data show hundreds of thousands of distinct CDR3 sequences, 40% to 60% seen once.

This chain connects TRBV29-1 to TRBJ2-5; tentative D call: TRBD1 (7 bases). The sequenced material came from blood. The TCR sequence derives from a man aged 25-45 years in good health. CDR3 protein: CSVAGAGGTQYF. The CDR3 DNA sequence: TGCAGCGTTGCGGGAGCAGGGGGGACCCAGTACTTC.